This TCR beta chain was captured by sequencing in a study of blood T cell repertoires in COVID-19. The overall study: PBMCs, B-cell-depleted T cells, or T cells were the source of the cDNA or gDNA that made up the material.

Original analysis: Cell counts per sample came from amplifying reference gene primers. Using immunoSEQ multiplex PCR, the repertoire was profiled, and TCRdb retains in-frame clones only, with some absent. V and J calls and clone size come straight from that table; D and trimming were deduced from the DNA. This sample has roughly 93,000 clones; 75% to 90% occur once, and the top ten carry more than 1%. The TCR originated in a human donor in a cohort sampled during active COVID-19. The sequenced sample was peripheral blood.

In DNA, the CDR3 is TGCGCCAGCAGCAGGACAGGGTCCCACGAGCAGTACTTC. Translation gives CASSRTGSHEQYF. V is TRBV5-1 and J is TRBJ2-7; 8 bases fit TRBD1. The length of the CDR3 is 13 residues. The J segment lost 5 bases and the V segment lost 4 bases, leaving 5 bases of the junction unmatched. The germline V gene has CDR1 SGHRS and CDR2 YFSETQ.